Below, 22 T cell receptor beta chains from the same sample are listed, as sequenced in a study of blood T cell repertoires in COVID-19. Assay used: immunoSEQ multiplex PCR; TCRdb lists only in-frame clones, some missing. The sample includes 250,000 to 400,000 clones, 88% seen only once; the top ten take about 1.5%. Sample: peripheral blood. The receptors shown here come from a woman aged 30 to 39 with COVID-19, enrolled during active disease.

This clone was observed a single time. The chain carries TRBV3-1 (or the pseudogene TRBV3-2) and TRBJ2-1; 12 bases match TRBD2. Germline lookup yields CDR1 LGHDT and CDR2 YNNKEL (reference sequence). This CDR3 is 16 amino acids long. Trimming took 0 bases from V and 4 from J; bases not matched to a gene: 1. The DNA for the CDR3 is TGTGCCAGCAGCCAAGATCTAGCGGGGGGGTACAATGAGCAGTTCTTC. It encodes CASSQDLAGGYNEQFF.

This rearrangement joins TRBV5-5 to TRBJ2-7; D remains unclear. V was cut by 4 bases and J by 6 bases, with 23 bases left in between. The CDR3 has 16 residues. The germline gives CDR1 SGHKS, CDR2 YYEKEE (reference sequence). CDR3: CASSPEPPGDLFEQYF. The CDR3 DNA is TGTGCCAGCAGCCCCGAACCGCCAGGCGATCTCTTCGAGCAGTACTTC.

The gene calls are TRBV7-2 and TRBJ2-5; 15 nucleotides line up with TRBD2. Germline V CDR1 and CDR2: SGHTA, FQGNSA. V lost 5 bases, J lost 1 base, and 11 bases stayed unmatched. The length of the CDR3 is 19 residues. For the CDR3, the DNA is TGTGCCAGCAGCCCAGCCCCCGGGACTAGCGGGGGGATCCAAGAGACCCAGTACTTC. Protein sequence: CASSPAPGTSGGIQETQYF.

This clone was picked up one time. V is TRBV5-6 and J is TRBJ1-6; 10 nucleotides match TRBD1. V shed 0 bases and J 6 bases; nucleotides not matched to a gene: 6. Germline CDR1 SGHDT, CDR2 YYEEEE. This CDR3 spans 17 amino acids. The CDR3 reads CASSLGWDRGLNSPLHF. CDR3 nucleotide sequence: TGTGCCAGCAGCTTGGGATGGGACAGGGGCCTTAATTCACCCCTCCACTTT.

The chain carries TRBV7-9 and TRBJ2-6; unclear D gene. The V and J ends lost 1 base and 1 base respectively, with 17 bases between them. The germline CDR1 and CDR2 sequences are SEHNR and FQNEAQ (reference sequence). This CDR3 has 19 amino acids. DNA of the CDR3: TGTGCCAGCAGCTTAGTTATGGGCCTCGAGTCATCTGGGGCCAACGTCCTGACTTTC. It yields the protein CASSLVMGLESSGANVLTF.

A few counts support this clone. The CDR3 spells CASSLGTGADGYTF. DNA for the CDR3: TGTGCCAGCAGCTTAGGGACAGGGGCAGATGGCTACACCTTC. The rearrangement uses TRBV7-2 and TRBJ1-2, with 9 bases identical to TRBD1. The CDR3 covers 14 residues. The germline gives CDR1 SGHTA, CDR2 FQGNSA. The V and J ends lost 1 base and 6 bases, in that order; junction bases with no gene match: 3.

This CDR3 is CASSLASGSYNEQFF. DNA for the CDR3: TGTGCCAGCAGTTTGGCTAGCGGCTCCTACAATGAGCAGTTCTTC. The rearrangement links TRBV6-2 or TRBV6-3 to TRBJ2-1; 7 positions agree with TRBD2. V trimming: 4 bases; J trimming: 0 bases; junction bases outside the gene matches: 3. Germline CDR1 reads MNHEY; CDR2 reads SVGEGT. CDR3 length: 15 residues.

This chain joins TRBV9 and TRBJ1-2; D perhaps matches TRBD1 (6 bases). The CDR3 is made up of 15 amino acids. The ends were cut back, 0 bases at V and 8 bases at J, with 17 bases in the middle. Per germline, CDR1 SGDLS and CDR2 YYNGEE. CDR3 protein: CASSVGRSRGEGYTF. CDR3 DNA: TGTGCCAGCAGCGTAGGCCGGTCCAGGGGCGAAGGCTACACCTTC.

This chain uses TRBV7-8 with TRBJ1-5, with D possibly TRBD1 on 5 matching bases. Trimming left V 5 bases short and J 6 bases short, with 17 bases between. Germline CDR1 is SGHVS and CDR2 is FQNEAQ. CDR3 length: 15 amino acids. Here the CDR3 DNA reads TGTGCCAGCAGCGCGGGACCAGCTCAGGGTCAGCCCCAGCATTTT. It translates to CASSAGPAQGQPQHF.

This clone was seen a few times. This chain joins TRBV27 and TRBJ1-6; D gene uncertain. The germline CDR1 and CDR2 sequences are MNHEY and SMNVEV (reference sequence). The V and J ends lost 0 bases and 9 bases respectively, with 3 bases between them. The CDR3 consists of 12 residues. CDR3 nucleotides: TGTGCCAGCAGTTTATCCAGTTCACCCCTCCACTTT. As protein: CASSLSSSPLHF.

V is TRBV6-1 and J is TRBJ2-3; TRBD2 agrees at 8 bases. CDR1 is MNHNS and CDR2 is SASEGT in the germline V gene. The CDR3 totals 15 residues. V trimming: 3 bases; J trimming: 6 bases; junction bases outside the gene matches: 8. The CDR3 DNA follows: TGTGCCAGCAGTGATCCAGCGGGGGTCACGGATACGCAGTATTTT. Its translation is CASSDPAGVTDTQYF.

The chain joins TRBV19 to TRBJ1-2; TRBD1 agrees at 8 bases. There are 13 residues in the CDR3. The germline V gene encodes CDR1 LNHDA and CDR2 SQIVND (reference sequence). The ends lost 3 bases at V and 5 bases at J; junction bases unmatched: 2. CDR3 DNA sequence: TGTGCCAGTAGTATGGGACAGGCTTATGGCTACACCTTC. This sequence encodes CASSMGQAYGYTF. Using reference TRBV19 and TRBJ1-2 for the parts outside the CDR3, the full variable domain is DGGITQSPKYLFRKEGQNVTLSCEQNLNHDAMYWYRQDPGQGLRLIYYSQIVNDFQKGDIAEGYSVSREKKESFPLTVTSAQKNPTAFYLCASSMGQAYGYTFGSGTRLTVV.

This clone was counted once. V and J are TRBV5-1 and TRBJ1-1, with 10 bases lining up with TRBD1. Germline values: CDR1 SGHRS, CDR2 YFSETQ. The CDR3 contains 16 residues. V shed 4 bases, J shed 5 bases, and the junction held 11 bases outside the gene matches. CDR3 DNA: TGCGCCAGCAGCAGACAGGGGGCCGGTCGGGGAACTGAAGCTTTCTTT. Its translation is CASSRQGAGRGTEAFF. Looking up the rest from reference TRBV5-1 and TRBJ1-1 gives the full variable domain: KAGVTQTPRYLIKTRGQQVTLSCSPISGHRSVSWYQQTPGQGLQFLFEYFSETQRNKGNFPGRFSGRQFSNSRSEMNVSTLELGDSALYLCASSRQGAGRGTEAFFGQGTRLTVV.

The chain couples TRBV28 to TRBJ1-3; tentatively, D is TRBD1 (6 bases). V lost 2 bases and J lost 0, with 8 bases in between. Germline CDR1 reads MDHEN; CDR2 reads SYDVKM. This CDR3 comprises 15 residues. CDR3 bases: TGTGCCAGCAGTTTACAGGACAGCTCTGGAAACACCATATATTTT. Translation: CASSLQDSSGNTIYF. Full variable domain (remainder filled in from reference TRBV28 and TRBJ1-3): DVKVTQSSRYLVKRTGEKVFLECVQDMDHENMFWYRQDPGLGLRLIYFSYDVKMKEKGDIPEGYSVSREKKERFSLILESASTNQTSMYLCASSLQDSSGNTIYFGEGSWLTVV.

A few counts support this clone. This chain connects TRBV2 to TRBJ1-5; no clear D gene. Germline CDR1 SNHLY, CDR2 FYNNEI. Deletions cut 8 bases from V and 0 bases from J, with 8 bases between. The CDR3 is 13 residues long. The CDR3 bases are TGTGCCAGCGGGAGGAATAGCAATCAGCCCCAGCATTTT. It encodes CASGRNSNQPQHF. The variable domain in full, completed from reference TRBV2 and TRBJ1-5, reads EPEVTQTPSHQVTQMGQEVILRCVPISNHLYFYWYRQILGQKVEFLVSFYNNEISEKSEIFDDQFSVERPDGSNFTLKIRSTKLEDSAMYFCASGRNSNQPQHFGDGTRLSIL.

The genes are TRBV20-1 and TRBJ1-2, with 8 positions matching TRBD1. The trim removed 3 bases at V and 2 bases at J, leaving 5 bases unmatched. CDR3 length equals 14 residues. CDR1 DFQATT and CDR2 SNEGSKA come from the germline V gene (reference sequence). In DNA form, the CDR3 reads TGCAGTGCTAGTTGGGACAGGACAAACTATGGCTACACCTTC. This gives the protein CSASWDRTNYGYTF.

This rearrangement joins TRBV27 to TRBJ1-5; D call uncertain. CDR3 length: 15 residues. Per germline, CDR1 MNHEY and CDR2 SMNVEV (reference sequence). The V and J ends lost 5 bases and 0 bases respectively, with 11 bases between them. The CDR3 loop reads CASSPGYYSNQPQHF. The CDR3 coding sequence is TGTGCCAGCAGTCCGGGATACTATAGCAATCAGCCCCAGCATTTT.

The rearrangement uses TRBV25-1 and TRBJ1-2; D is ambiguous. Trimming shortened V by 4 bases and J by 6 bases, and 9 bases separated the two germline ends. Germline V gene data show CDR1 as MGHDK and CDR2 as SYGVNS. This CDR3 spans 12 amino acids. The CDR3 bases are TGTGCCAGCAGTGGGGTCGGGGATGGCTACACCTTC. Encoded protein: CASSGVGDGYTF.

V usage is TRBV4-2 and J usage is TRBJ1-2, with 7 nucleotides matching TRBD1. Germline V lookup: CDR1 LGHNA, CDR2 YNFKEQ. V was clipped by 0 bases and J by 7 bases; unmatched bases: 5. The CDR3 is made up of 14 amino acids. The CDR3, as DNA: TGTGCCAGCAGCCAAGAGGCCAGGGGGGCTGGCTACACCTTC. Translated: CASSQEARGAGYTF.

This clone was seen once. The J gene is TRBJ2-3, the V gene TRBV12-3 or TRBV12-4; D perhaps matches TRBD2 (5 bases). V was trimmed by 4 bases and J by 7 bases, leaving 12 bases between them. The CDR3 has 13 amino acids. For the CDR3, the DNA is TGTGCCAGCAGTTCGGACTTATACTATACGCAGTATTTT. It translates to CASSSDLYYTQYF.

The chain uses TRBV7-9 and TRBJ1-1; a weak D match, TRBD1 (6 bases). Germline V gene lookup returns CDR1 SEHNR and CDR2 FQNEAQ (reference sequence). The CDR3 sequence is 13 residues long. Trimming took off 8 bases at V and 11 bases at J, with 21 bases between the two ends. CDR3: CASAGDRSKRAFF. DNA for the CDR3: TGTGCCAGCGCAGGGGATCGGTCGAAACGTGCTTTCTTT.

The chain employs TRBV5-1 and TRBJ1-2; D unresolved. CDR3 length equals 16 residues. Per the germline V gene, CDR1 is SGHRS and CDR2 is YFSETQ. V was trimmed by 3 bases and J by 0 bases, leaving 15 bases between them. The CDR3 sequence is CASSYVPGSTNYGYTF. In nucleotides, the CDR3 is TGCGCCAGCAGCTATGTACCGGGGTCCACTAACTATGGCTACACCTTC.